These 11 T cell receptor beta chains originate from one sample sequenced in a study of cytomegalovirus exposure and HLA in healthy donors. With 60 Vbeta and 13 Jbeta primers, the PCR was carried out. Produced via immunoSEQ multiplex PCR; TCRdb's table is partial and in-frame only. The sample comprises approximately 100,000 clones, around 67% of which are singletons, and approximately 1.8% rests with the top ten. The sequenced sample was PBMCs. These TCRs come from a male donor in good health and CMV-seronegative.

This clone has more than one count but fewer than ten. The chain links TRBV2 to TRBJ2-5; 10 bases align to TRBD1. The trim removed 3 bases at V and 7 bases at J, leaving 14 bases unmatched. The CDR3 consists of 17 residues. Germline lookup yields CDR1 SNHLY and CDR2 FYNNEI. CDR3 region: CASSDGRRTGGWGTQYF. CDR3 nucleotides: TGTGCCAGCAGTGATGGGAGGAGGACAGGGGGTTGGGGGACCCAGTACTTC.

V is TRBV19 and J is TRBJ1-1; 9 nucleotides align to TRBD1. Unmatched junction bases numbered 5, after V lost 5 bases and J lost 4 bases. This CDR3 is built from 14 residues. Germline V gene data show CDR1 as LNHDA and CDR2 as SQIVND (reference sequence). The DNA for the CDR3 is TGTGCCAGTAGTCTACAGGGGGCCGTCACTGAAGCTTTCTTT. Residues: CASSLQGAVTEAFF.

The chain links TRBV7-9 to TRBJ2-3; 13 bases line up with TRBD2. Losses at the gene ends were 5 bases for V and 7 bases for J; bases not matched to a gene: 12. The CDR3 has 17 amino acids. CDR1 SEHNR and CDR2 FQNEAQ come from the germline V gene (reference sequence). The CDR3 loop is CASSPAPGLAGPNTQYF. CDR3 sequence (DNA): TGTGCCAGCAGCCCGGCCCCGGGACTAGCGGGACCTAATACGCAGTATTTT.

The chain carries TRBV9 and TRBJ1-1, with no clear D. Trimming pared 4 bases from V and 0 bases from J, leaving 4 bases between. This CDR3 spans 12 amino acids. Germline CDR1 is SGDLS and CDR2 is YYNGEE. This CDR3 is CASSPVNTEAFF. DNA of the CDR3: TGTGCCAGCAGCCCAGTGAACACTGAAGCTTTCTTT.

J is TRBJ2-4 and V is TRBV28, with TRBD1 matching 8 bases. This CDR3 contains 13 residues. Trimming at V came to 6 bases and at J to 8 bases, leaving 6 bases not matched to a gene. Germline V gene lookup returns CDR1 MDHEN and CDR2 SYDVKM. The CDR3 nucleotides are TGTGCCAGCAGGGGGACAGGATTGGACATTCAGTACTTC. Protein: CASRGTGLDIQYF. The whole variable domain, filled in from reference TRBV28 and TRBJ2-4, reads DVKVTQSSRYLVKRTGEKVFLECVQDMDHENMFWYRQDPGLGLRLIYFSYDVKMKEKGDIPEGYSVSREKKERFSLILESASTNQTSMYLCASRGTGLDIQYFGAGTRLSVL.

The sample holds one count of this clone. This chain joins TRBV9 and TRBJ2-4; 7 bases map to TRBD2. The CDR3 totals 15 residues. CDR1 SGDLS and CDR2 YYNGEE come from the germline V gene. The trim removed 2 bases at V and 9 bases at J, leaving 11 bases unmatched. The chain's CDR3 is CASSVSSGGRAIQYF. The CDR3 DNA reads as TGTGCCAGCAGCGTGTCTTCCGGGGGGAGGGCCATTCAGTACTTC.

The chain is built from TRBV27 and TRBJ2-3, with D possibly being TRBD2 (5 bases). Trimming took 5 bases from V and 2 from J, leaving 17 bases between them. This CDR3 is built from 16 residues. Germline V gene lookup returns CDR1 MNHEY and CDR2 SMNVEV (reference sequence). As DNA, the CDR3 is TGTGCCAGCAGTACCGACTACTCCTCCCTCACAGATACGCAGTATTTT. This sequence encodes CASSTDYSSLTDTQYF.

The chain combines TRBV30 with TRBJ2-3, with 11 nucleotides matching TRBD2. Germline lookup yields CDR1 GTSNPN and CDR2 SVGIG (reference sequence). This CDR3 has 14 residues. The V segment lost 4 bases and the J segment 3 bases; nucleotides outside the gene matches: 3. The CDR3 region has the DNA TGTGCCTGGAACCTAGCGGGAGGTACAGATACGCAGTATTTT. Translation gives CAWNLAGGTDTQYF.

Points on this clone: An end of the junction differs from the germline gene, which may be a read error. V gene TRBV28 combines with J gene TRBJ2-5; possible D gene TRBD1, 5 bases. The CDR3 runs 12 residues. The germline V gene has CDR1 MDHEN and CDR2 SYDVKM. CDR3 nucleotide sequence: TGTGCCGGCAGACAGAGACAAGAGACCCAGTACTTC. Residues: CAGRQRQETQYF.

The J gene is TRBJ2-7, the V gene TRBV6-6; 8 bases align to TRBD2. V was clipped by 5 bases and J by 7 bases; unmatched bases: 10. The germline V gene has CDR1 MNHNY and CDR2 SVGAGI (reference sequence). The CDR3 has 14 amino acids. The CDR3 sequence is CASSHYGGVGEQYF. The CDR3 DNA reads as TGTGCCAGCAGTCACTACGGGGGGGTGGGAGAGCAGTACTTC.

This clone was seen only once. A read error is likely, as this CDR3 ends without the conserved phenylalanine or tryptophan. The chain combines TRBV6-5 with TRBJ2-7; 9 bases fit TRBD1. This CDR3 is built from 15 residues. The V and J ends lost 5 bases and 1 base, in that order; junction bases with no gene match: 6. From germline, CDR1 is MNHEY and CDR2 SVGAGI. The DNA for the CDR3 is TGTGCCAGCAGTGTAACAGGGGGCCGGTCCTACGAGCAGTACCTC. Its translation: CASSVTGGRSYEQYL.